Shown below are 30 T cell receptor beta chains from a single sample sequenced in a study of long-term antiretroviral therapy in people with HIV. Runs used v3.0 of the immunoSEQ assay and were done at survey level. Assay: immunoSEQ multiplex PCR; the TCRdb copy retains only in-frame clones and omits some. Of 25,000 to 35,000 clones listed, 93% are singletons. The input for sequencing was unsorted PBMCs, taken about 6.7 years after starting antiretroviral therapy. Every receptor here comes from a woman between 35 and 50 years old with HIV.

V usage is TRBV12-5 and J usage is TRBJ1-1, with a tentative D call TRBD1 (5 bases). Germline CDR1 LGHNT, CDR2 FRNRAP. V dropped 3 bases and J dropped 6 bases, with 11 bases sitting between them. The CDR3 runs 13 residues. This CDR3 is CASGLDWGAEAFF. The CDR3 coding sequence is TGTGCTAGTGGTTTAGACTGGGGCGCTGAAGCTTTCTTT.

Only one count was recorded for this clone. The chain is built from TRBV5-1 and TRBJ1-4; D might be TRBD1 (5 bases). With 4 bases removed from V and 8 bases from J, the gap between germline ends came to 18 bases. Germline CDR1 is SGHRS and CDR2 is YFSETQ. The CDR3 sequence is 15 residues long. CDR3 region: CASSQAFGGAEKLFF. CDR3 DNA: TGCGCCAGCAGCCAGGCATTTGGGGGTGCGGAAAAACTGTTTTTT.

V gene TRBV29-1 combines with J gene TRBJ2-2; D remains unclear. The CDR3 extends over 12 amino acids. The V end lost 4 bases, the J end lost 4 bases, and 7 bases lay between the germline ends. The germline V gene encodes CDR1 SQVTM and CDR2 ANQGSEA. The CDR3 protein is CSVVRRTGELFF. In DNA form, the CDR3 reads TGCAGCGTTGTACGACGCACCGGGGAGCTGTTTTTT.

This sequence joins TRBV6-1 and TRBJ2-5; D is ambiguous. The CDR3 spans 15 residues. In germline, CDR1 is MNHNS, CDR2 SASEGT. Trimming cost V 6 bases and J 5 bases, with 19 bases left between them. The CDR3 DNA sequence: TGTGCCAGCAGGGATGACACAAGCCGGCGGGAGACCCAGTACTTC. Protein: CASRDDTSRRETQYF.

For the CDR3, the DNA is TGTGCCAGCAGCTTAACGGTCCGAAGCGGGGGCAGCACAGATACGCAGTATTTT. Translating it yields CASSLTVRSGGSTDTQYF. The J gene is TRBJ2-3, the V gene TRBV7-3, with 8 bases matching TRBD2. There are 18 residues in the CDR3. V lost 0 bases, J lost 0 bases, and 8 bases stayed unmatched. Germline V CDR1 and CDR2: SGHTA, FQGTGA. The full variable domain, in which reference TRBV7-3 and TRBJ2-3 provide the parts outside the CDR3, is GAGVSQTPSNKVTEKGKYVELRCDPISGHTALYWYRQSLGQGPEFLIYFQGTGAADDSGLPNDRFFAVRPEGSVSTLKIQRTERGDSAVYLCASSLTVRSGGSTDTQYFGPGTRLTVL.

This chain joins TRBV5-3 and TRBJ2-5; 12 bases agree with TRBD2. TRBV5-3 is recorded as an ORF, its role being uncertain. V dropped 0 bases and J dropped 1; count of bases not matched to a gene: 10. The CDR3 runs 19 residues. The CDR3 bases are TGTGCCAGAAGCTTGGGGACTAGCGGGGACCAACTACGCCAAGAGACCCAGTACTTC. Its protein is CARSLGTSGDQLRQETQYF.

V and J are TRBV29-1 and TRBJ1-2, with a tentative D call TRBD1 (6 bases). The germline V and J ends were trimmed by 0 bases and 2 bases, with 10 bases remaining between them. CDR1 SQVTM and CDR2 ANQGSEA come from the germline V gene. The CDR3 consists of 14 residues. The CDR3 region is CSVEDGGPNYGYTF. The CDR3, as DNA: TGCAGCGTTGAAGATGGGGGGCCCAACTATGGCTACACCTTC.

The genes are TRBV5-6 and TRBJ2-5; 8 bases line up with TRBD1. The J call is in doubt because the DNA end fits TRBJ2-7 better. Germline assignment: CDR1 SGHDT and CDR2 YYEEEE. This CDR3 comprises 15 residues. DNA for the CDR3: TGTGCCAGCAGCTATCTCGGGACAGGCCCCTACGAGCAGTACTTC. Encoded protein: CASSYLGTGPYEQYF.

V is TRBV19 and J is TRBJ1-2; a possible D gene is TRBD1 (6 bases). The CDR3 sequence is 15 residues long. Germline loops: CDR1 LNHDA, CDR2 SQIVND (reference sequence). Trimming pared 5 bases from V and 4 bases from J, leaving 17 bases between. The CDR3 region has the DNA TGTGCCAGTAGTCCCCGGGCACAGGGTACCTATGGCTACACCTTC. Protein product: CASSPRAQGTYGYTF.

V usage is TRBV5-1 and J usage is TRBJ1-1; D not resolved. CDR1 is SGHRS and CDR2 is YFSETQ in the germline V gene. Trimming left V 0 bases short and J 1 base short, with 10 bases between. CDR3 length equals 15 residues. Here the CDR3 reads CASSLAVTANTEAFF. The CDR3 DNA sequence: TGCGCCAGCAGCTTGGCTGTGACGGCGAACACTGAAGCTTTCTTT.

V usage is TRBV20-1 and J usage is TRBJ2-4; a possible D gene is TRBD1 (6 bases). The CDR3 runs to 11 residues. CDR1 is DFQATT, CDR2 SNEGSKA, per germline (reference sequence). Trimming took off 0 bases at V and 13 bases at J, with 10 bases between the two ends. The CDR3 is CSAREETGQYF. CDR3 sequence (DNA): TGCAGTGCTAGAGAAGAGACAGGACAGTACTTC.

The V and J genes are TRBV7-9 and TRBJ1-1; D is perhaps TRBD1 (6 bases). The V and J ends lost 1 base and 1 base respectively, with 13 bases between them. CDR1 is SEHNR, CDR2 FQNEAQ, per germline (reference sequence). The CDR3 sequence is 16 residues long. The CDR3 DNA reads TGTGCCAGCAGCTTAGTTCGGGGGCTTTCGAACACTGAAGCTTTCTTT. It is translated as CASSLVRGLSNTEAFF.

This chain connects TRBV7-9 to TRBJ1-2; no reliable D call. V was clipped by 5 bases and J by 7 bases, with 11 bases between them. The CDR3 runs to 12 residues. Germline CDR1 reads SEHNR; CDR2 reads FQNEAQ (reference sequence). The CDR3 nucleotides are TGTGCCAGCAGCCCACCGTCGGGTGGCTACACCTTC. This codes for CASSPPSGGYTF.

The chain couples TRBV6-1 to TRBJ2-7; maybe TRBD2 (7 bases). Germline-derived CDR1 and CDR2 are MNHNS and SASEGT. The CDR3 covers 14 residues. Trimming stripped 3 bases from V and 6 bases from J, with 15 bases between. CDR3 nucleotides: TGTGCCAGCAGTGATGAGGGGGGGCGACTCGAGCAGTACTTC. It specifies CASSDEGGRLEQYF.

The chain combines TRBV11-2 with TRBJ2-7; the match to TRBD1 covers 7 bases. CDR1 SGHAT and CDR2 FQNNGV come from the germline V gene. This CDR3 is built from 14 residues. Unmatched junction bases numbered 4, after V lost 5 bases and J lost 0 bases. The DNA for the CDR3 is TGTGCCAGCAGCCCGGGACAGCCCTCCTACGAGCAGTACTTC. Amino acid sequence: CASSPGQPSYEQYF.

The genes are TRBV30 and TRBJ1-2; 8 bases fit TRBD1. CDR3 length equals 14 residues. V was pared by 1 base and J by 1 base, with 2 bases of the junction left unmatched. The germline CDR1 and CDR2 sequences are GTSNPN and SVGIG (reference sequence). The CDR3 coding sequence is TGTGCCTGGAGTGGGGACAGGCTTAACTATGGCTACACCTTC. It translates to CAWSGDRLNYGYTF. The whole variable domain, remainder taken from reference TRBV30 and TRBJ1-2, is SQTIHQWPATLVQPVGSPLSLECTVEGTSNPNLYWYRQAAGRGLQLLFYSVGIGQISSEVPQNLSASRPQDRQFILSSKKLLLSDSGFYLCAWSGDRLNYGYTFGSGTRLTVV.

The chain's CDR3 is CASKGGLIGELFF. For the CDR3, the DNA is TGTGCCAGTAAGGGGGGACTAATCGGGGAGCTGTTTTTT. The gene calls are TRBV19 and TRBJ2-2, with TRBD2 as a possible D gene (7 bases). The CDR3 is 13 amino acids. The V end lost 7 bases, the J end lost 7 bases, and 13 bases lay between the germline ends. Germline V CDR1 and CDR2: LNHDA, SQIVND (reference sequence).

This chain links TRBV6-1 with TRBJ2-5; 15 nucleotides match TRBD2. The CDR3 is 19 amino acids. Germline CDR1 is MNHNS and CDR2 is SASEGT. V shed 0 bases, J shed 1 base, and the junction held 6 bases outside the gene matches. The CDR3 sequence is CASSEAWTSGGAPQETQYF. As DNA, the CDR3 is TGTGCCAGCAGTGAAGCGTGGACTAGCGGGGGGGCTCCCCAAGAGACCCAGTACTTC.

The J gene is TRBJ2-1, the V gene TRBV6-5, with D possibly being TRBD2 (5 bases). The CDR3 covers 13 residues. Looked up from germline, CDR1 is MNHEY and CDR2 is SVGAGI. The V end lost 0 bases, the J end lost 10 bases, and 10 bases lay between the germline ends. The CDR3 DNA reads TGTGCCAGCAGTTACTCGAGGGTATCAGAGCAGTTCTTC. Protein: CASSYSRVSEQFF.

For the CDR3, the DNA is TGCGCCAGCAGCCAAGAGGGACAGGTGAATGGCTACACCTTC. As protein: CASSQEGQVNGYTF. The J gene is TRBJ1-2, the V gene TRBV4-3, with 8 nucleotides matching TRBD1. V lost 0 bases to trimming and J lost 6 bases; unmatched junction nucleotides: 3. The CDR3 loop spans 14 amino acids. Germline V gene data show CDR1 as LGHNA and CDR2 as YSLEER.

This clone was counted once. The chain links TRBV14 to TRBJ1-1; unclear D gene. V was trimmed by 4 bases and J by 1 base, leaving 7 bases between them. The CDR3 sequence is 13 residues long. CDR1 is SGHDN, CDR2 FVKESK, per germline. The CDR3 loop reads CASSPYRNTEAFF. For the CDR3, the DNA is TGTGCCAGCAGCCCTTACAGGAACACTGAAGCTTTCTTT.

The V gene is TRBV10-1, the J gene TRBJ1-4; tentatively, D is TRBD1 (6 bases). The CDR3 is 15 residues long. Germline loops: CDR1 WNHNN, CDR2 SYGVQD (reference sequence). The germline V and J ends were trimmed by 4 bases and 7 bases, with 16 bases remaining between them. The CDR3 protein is CASSGGQGMGEKLFF. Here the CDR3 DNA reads TGCGCCAGCAGTGGAGGGCAGGGGATGGGTGAAAAACTGTTTTTT.

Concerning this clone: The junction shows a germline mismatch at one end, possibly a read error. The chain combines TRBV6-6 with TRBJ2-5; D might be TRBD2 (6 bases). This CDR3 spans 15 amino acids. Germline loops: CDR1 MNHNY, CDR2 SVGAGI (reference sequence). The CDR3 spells CASSHTQDYQGTQYF. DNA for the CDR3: TGTGCCAGCAGCCATACACAGGACTACCAAGGGACCCAGTACTTC.

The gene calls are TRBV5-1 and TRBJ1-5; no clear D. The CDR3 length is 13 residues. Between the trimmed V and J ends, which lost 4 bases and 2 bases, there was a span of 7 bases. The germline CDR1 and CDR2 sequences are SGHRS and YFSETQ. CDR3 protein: CASSNDGNQPQHF. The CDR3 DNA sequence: TGCGCCAGCAGCAACGATGGCAATCAGCCCCAGCATTTT.

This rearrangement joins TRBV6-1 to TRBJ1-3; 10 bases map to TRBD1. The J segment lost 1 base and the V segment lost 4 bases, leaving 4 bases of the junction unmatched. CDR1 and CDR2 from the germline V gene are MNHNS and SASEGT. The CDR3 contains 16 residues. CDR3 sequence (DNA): TGTGCCAGCAGTGCTCGACAGGGGGCTTCTGGAAACACCATATATTTT. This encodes CASSARQGASGNTIYF.

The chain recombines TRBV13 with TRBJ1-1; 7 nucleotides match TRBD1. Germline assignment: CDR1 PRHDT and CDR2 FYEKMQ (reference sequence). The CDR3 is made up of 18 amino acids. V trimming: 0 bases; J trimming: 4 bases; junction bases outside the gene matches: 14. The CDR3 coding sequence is TGTGCCAGCAGCTTAGGCCAACGCCAGGGGGTGATTAGCACTGAAGCTTTCTTT. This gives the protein CASSLGQRQGVISTEAFF.

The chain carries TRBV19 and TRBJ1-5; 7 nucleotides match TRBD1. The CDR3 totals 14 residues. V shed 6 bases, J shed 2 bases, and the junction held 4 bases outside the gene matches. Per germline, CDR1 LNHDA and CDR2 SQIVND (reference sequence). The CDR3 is CASRDTGGNQPQHF. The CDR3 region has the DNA TGTGCCAGTAGAGACACAGGGGGCAATCAGCCCCAGCATTTT.

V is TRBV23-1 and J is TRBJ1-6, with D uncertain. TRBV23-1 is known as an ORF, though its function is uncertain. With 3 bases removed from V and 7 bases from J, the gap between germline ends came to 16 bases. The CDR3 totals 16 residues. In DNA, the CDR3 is TGCGCCAGCAGTCAGTTGAAGGCCGAAGGCAATTCACCCCTCCACTTT. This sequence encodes CASSQLKAEGNSPLHF.

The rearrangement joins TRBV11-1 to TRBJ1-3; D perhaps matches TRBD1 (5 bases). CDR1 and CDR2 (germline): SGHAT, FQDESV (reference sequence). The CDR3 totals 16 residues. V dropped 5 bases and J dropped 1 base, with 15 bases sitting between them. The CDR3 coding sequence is TGTGCCAGCAGCCGGTCGGAGGGGTGGTCTGGAAACACCATATATTTT. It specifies CASSRSEGWSGNTIYF.

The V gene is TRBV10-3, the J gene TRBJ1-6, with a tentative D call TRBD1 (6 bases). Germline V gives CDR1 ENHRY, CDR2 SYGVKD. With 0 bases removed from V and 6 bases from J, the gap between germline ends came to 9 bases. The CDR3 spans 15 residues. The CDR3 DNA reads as TGTGCCATCAGTGAGTCGGCAGGGGCTAATTCACCCCTCCACTTT. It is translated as CAISESAGANSPLHF.